This T cell receptor (beta chain) derives from a study of tumor-infiltrating lymphocytes in primary liver carcinoma. Study-level background: Samples returned roughly 3.65 to 7.13 million productive TCRbeta reads, a yield that was similar across tissue types. Study-level findings and limits: Only about 8-24% of top clones were detected in all five tumor regions. With p = 0.039, the top-250-clone fraction in tumors significantly exceeded that in blood. Tumor-adjacent and tumor-blood pairs shared a smaller degree of overlap than tumor region pairs.

On this clonotype itself: As yet, its antigen is unknown. One end of the junction fails to match germline, which may point to a read error.

Total RNA (around 0.45 ug) served as template for TCR beta cDNA synthesis primed by a constant-region primer. A slightly modified ARM-PCR protocol with three nested multiplex PCR rounds produced these TCR beta libraries. TCRdb re-called the multiplex PCR reads through MiXCR, storing one row per CDR3 protein. The table lists approximately 190,000 distinct CDR3 sequences, roughly 80% of them singletons, with 15% to 20% in the top ten. Without any cell sorting, roughly 18-34 mg of bulk tissue yielded co-extracted RNA and DNA. Sequencing was done on a sample of tumor tissue from primary liver carcinoma. The sequence derives from a man aged 40-55 years with primary liver carcinoma and hepatitis B virus infection.

CDR3 bases: TGTGTCAGCAGTCCCCATCCGGGACAGGGAAACCACGAGCAGTACTTC. It codes for CVSSPHPGQGNHEQYF. V gene TRBV12-3 or TRBV12-4 combines with J gene TRBJ2-7, with 9 positions matching TRBD1. This CDR3 region has 16 residues.